The clone carrying this TCR beta chain appeared a few times. What it binds is unknown. Sequencing was performed with immunoSEQ multiplex PCR; in TCRdb, only in-frame clones are kept and a portion is missing. The sample lists tens of thousands of clones, about three quarters occurring once. Before the COVID-19 pandemic, during about 2010-2019, CD4+ T cells were taken from unexposed donors. CD4+ T cells were isolated from the cells after around 11 days of culture. This record comes from a study of CD4 T cells in relation to SARS-CoV-2 and coronaviruses. Study overall: The negative reference was HIV-1 Nef peptide pool or peptide-free culture.

Sequences were obtained from CD4+ T cells from PBMCs, cultured in vitro. The sequence was obtained from a human donor in good health.

CDR3 region: CASSSGGVGASPLHF. The DNA of the CDR3 is TGTGCCAGCAGCTCCGGGGGCGTGGGGGCTTCACCCCTCCACTTT. The genes are TRBV7-2 and TRBJ1-6; D is perhaps TRBD1 (6 bases). The V end lost 4 bases, the J end lost 9 bases, and 16 bases lay between the germline ends. The CDR3 extends over 15 amino acids. Looked up from germline, CDR1 is SGHTA and CDR2 is FQGNSA.